This T cell receptor (beta chain) came from a study of metastatic and nonmetastatic thyroid tumors. Patients underwent thyroid surgery, and none had received any treatment before it. TCRdb reanalyzed the PCR reads with MiXCR. The sample lists 20,000 to 30,000 clones; 14% to 15% were seen once. This clone is judged medium-sized (0.01 to 0.1%). The TCR sequence derives from a female donor with papillary thyroid cancer or a benign thyroid nodule (not recorded which). Some clones in this sample may be carry-over from other donors' samples. Material for sequencing was blood.

CDR3 region: CASSATGIYEQYF. The CDR3 nucleotides are TGTGCCAGCAGTGCAACGGGGATCTACGAGCAGTACTTC. The chain carries TRBV12-3 or TRBV12-4 and TRBJ2-7; possible D gene TRBD2, 5 bases. Trimming stripped 5 bases from V and 3 bases from J, with 11 bases between. The CDR3 is made up of 13 amino acids.